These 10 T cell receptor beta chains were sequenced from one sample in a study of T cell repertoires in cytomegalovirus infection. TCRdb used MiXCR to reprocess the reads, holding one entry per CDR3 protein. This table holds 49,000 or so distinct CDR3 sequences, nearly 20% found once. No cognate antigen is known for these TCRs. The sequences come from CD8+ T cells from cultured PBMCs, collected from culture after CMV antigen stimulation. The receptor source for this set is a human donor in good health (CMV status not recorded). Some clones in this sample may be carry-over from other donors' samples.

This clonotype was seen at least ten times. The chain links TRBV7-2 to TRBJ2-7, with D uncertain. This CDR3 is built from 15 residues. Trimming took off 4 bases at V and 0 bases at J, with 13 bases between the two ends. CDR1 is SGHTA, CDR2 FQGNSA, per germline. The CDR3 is CASSSLPSISYEQYF. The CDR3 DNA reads TGTGCCAGCAGCTCATTACCAAGTATCTCCTACGAGCAGTACTTC.

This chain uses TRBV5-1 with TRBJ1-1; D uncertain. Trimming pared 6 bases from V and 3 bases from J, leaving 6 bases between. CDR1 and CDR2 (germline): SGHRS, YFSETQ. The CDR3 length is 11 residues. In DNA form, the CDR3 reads TGCGCCAGCAAGAGAGACACTGAAGCTTTCTTT. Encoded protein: CASKRDTEAFF.

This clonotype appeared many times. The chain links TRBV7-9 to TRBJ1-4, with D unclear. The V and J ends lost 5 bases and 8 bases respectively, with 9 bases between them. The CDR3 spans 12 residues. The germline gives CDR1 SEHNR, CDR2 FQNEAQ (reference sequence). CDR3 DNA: TGTGCCAGCAGCCTAGACGGGGAAAAACTGTTTTTT. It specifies CASSLDGEKLFF.

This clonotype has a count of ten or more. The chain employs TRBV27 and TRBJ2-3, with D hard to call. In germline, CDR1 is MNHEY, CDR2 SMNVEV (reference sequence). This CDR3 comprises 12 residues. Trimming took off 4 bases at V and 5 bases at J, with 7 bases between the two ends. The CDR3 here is CASSSWGDTQYF. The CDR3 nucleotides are TGTGCCAGCAGTTCCTGGGGAGATACGCAGTATTTT.

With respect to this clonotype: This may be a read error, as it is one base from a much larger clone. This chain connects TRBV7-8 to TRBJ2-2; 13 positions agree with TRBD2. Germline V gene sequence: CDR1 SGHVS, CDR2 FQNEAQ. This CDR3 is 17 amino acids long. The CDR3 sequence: CANSLRTSGGNTGELFF. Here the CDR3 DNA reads TGTGCCAACAGCTTAAGGACTAGCGGGGGGAACACCGGGGAGCTGTTTTTT.

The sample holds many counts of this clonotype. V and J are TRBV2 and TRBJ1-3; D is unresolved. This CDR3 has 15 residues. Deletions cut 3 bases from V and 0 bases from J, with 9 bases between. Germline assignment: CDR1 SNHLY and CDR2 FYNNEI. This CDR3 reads CASSDELISGNTIYF. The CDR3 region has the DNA TGTGCCAGCAGTGATGAACTTATCTCTGGAAACACCATATATTTT.

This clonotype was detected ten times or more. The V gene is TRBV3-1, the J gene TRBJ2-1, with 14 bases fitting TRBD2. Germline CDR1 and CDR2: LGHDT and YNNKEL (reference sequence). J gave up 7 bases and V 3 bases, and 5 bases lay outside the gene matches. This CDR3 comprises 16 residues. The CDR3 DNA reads TGTGCCAGCAGCCAGGGTAGGACTAGCGGGAGGAATGAGCAGTTCTTC. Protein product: CASSQGRTSGRNEQFF.

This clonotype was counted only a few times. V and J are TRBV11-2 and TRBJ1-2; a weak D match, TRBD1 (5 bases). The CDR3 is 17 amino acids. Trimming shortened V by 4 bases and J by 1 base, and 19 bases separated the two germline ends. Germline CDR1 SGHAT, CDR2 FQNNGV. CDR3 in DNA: TGTGCCAGCAGCTCCAAGCCCGGGGCTTACGTTAACTATGGCTACACCTTC. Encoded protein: CASSSKPGAYVNYGYTF.

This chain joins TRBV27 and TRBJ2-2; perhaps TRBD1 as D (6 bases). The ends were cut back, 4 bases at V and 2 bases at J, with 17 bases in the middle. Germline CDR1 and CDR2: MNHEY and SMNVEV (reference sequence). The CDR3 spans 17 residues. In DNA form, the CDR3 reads TGTGCCAGCAGTTCCAATCCCGGACAGTTAAACACCGGGGAGCTGTTTTTT. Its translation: CASSSNPGQLNTGELFF.

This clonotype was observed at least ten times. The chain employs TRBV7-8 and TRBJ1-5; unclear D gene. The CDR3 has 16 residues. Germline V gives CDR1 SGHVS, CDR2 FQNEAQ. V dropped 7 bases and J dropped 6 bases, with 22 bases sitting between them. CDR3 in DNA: TGTGCCAGCACCCAATGGGAGGTTGTGGCCGGTCAGCCCCAGCATTTT. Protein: CASTQWEVVAGQPQHF.